The 18 T cell receptor beta chains below come from one sample, sequenced in a study of blood T cell repertoires in COVID-19. The method was immunoSEQ multiplex PCR; TCRdb's version includes in-frame clones alone and lacks a portion of them. This sample has about 30,000 clones, with over 70% found just once. The sample comprised peripheral blood. These receptors came from a man aged 65 to 79 with COVID-19, enrolled during active disease.

This clone turned up a few times. J is TRBJ2-1 and V is TRBV5-4; D perhaps matches TRBD2 (5 bases). CDR1 SGHNT and CDR2 YYREEE come from the germline V gene (reference sequence). Trimming took 0 bases from V and 8 from J, leaving 9 bases between them. There are 13 residues in the CDR3. CDR3 DNA: TGTGCCAGCAGCTTGGCGGTAGCGTATGAGCAGTTCTTC. Translation: CASSLAVAYEQFF.

This rearrangement joins TRBV28 to TRBJ1-6; D is perhaps TRBD1 (5 bases). Germline loops: CDR1 MDHEN, CDR2 SYDVKM. The CDR3 runs to 15 residues. V lost 7 bases and J 7 bases, leaving 17 bases between the germline ends. CDR3 DNA: TGTGCCAGCAATAAAAGGGGCGGAACAAATTCACCCCTCCACTTT. Protein product: CASNKRGGTNSPLHF.

The chain joins TRBV28 to TRBJ1-5; D is undetermined. CDR1 is MDHEN and CDR2 is SYDVKM in the germline V gene. This CDR3 contains 15 residues. V gave up 3 bases and J gave up 1 base, with 10 bases separating them. CDR3 in DNA: TGTGCCAGCAGTTTCATCACTCAAAGCAATCAGCCCCAGCATTTT. It specifies CASSFITQSNQPQHF.

This clone was detected only a few times. This chain joins TRBV29-1 and TRBJ1-1; D not resolved. Germline V gene sequence: CDR1 SQVTM, CDR2 ANQGSEA. This CDR3 has 13 amino acids. Between the trimmed V and J ends, which lost 6 bases and 0 bases, there was a span of 11 bases. The CDR3 nucleotides are TGCAGCGTAGGGAGCCAGATGAACACTGAAGCTTTCTTT. Protein sequence: CSVGSQMNTEAFF.

The chain couples TRBV7-9 to TRBJ2-7; D unclear. CDR1 is SEHNR and CDR2 is FQNEAQ in the germline V gene (reference sequence). The CDR3 is 11 amino acids. V shed 4 bases and J shed 3 bases, with 4 bases lying between them. The DNA of the CDR3 is TGTGCCAGCAGCTATAACTACGAGCAGTACTTC. Encoded protein: CASSYNYEQYF. Looking up the rest from reference TRBV7-9 and TRBJ2-7 gives the full variable domain: DTGVSQNPRHKITKRGQNVTFRCDPISEHNRLYWYRQTLGQGPEFLTYFQNEAQLEKSRLLSDRFSAERPKGSFSTLEIQRTEQGDSAMYLCASSYNYEQYFGPGTRLTVT.

A single count supports this clone. This chain links TRBV24-1 with TRBJ1-4; perhaps TRBD1 as D (5 bases). This CDR3 region has 16 residues. V was pared by 3 bases and J by 7 bases, with 17 bases between. Germline V CDR1 and CDR2: KGHDR, SFDVKD. This chain's CDR3 is CATSDPGQGGVEKLFF. The CDR3 bases are TGTGCCACCAGTGATCCAGGGCAGGGTGGGGTTGAAAAACTGTTTTTT.

J is TRBJ1-2 and V is TRBV27, with a tentative D call TRBD1 (6 bases). The CDR3 totals 15 residues. Germline CDR1 and CDR2: MNHEY and SMNVEV (reference sequence). The CDR3 sequence is CLSGPRGGHSYGYTF. The CDR3 nucleotides are TGTCTCTCCGGGCCCAGGGGCGGTCATAGCTATGGCTACACCTTC.

J is TRBJ1-1 and V is TRBV6-5, with TRBD1 identical over 8 bases. The germline gives CDR1 MNHEY, CDR2 SVGAGI. With 3 bases clipped from V and 4 bases from J, the junction kept 7 bases outside the gene matches. The CDR3 is made up of 15 amino acids. In nucleotides, the CDR3 is TGTGCCAGCAGTTATAGACAGGGGAGGGGCACTGAAGCTTTCTTT. It encodes CASSYRQGRGTEAFF.

This clone was detected once. The chain combines TRBV20-1 with TRBJ1-5, with TRBD1 matching over 8 bases. The CDR3 totals 17 residues. Trimming took 3 bases from V and 6 from J; bases not matched to a gene: 16. Germline CDR1 and CDR2: DFQATT and SNEGSKA (reference sequence). The CDR3 coding sequence is TGCAGTGCTAGTTCAGGGACAGGTAGATCATCGGGTCAGCCCCAGCATTTT. It yields the protein CSASSGTGRSSGQPQHF.

This chain links TRBV4-2 with TRBJ1-5; D is unclear. The V gene lost 2 bases and the J gene lost 2 bases, with 16 bases spanning the gap. This CDR3 has 17 residues. Germline lookup yields CDR1 LGHNA and CDR2 YNFKEQ. CDR3 nucleotides: TGTGCCAGCAGCCAAACTCGAACGGGTTGGGGCAATCAGCCCCAGCATTTT. The encoded protein is CASSQTRTGWGNQPQHF.

The chain has TRBV3-1 (or the pseudogene TRBV3-2) and TRBJ1-5; D is unresolved. Germline V gene sequence: CDR1 LGHDT, CDR2 YNNKEL (reference sequence). The CDR3 has 14 residues. The germline V and J ends were trimmed by 5 bases and 0 bases, with 8 bases remaining between them. CDR3 in amino acids: CASSSRDSNQPQHF. The CDR3 nucleotides read TGTGCCAGCAGCTCGCGGGATAGCAATCAGCCCCAGCATTTT.

This rearrangement joins TRBV3-1 (or the pseudogene TRBV3-2) to TRBJ1-6; weak D call: TRBD1 (6 bases). Germline V gene sequence: CDR1 LGHDT, CDR2 YNNKEL (reference sequence). V lost 1 base and J 8 bases, leaving 12 bases between the germline ends. This CDR3 contains 15 residues. CDR3 residues: CASSQVRGAYSPLHF. In DNA, the CDR3 is TGTGCCAGCAGCCAAGTTCGGGGGGCGTATTCACCCCTCCACTTT.

V and J are TRBV9 and TRBJ1-2, with D perhaps matching TRBD1 (5 bases). V was cut by 2 bases and J by 8 bases, with 19 bases left in between. Germline V gene lookup returns CDR1 SGDLS and CDR2 YYNGEE. The CDR3 sequence is 15 residues long. CDR3: CASSVGSGQGGGYTF. The CDR3 DNA reads as TGTGCCAGCAGCGTGGGATCAGGGCAGGGCGGCGGCTACACCTTC.

The chain recombines TRBV10-3 with TRBJ1-3, with D maybe TRBD1 (6 bases). CDR3 length equals 14 residues. V lost 6 bases, J lost 2 bases, and 11 bases lay in between. Germline V gene lookup returns CDR1 ENHRY and CDR2 SYGVKD. CDR3 residues: CAIRGDKTGNTIYF. Here the CDR3 DNA reads TGTGCCATCAGGGGGGACAAGACTGGAAACACCATATATTTT.

V usage is TRBV11-2 and J usage is TRBJ1-1, with D uncertain. Germline loops: CDR1 SGHAT, CDR2 FQNNGV. Between the trimmed V and J ends, which lost 1 base and 1 base, there was a span of 4 bases. The CDR3 is 13 amino acids. The CDR3 DNA follows: TGTGCCAGCAGCTTAGTAGAGAACACTGAAGCTTTCTTT. Translated: CASSLVENTEAFF.

CDR3 region: CATQERGKSTGELFF. DNA for the CDR3: TGTGCCACCCAAGAACGCGGGAAGAGCACCGGGGAGCTGTTTTTT. The V and J genes are TRBV24-1 and TRBJ2-2, with D perhaps TRBD2 (6 bases). V lost 9 bases, J lost 4 bases, and 17 bases lay in between. Germline V gives CDR1 KGHDR, CDR2 SFDVKD. The CDR3 is 15 residues long.

The V and J genes are TRBV5-1 and TRBJ2-5; 8 nucleotides align to TRBD1. CDR3 length: 13 residues. Unmatched junction bases numbered 1, after V lost 5 bases and J lost 1 base. Germline CDR1 and CDR2: SGHRS and YFSETQ. The CDR3 protein is CASRGTGQETQYF. The CDR3 DNA reads as TGCGCCAGCAGGGGGACAGGCCAAGAGACCCAGTACTTC. The full variable domain, rest sourced from reference TRBV5-1 and TRBJ2-5, is KAGVTQTPRYLIKTRGQQVTLSCSPISGHRSVSWYQQTPGQGLQFLFEYFSETQRNKGNFPGRFSGRQFSNSRSEMNVSTLELGDSALYLCASRGTGQETQYFGPGTRLLVL.

This clone showed up just once. The rearrangement uses TRBV14 and TRBJ2-1; 14 bases align to TRBD2. Trimming at V came to 4 bases and at J to 8 bases, leaving 10 bases not matched to a gene. Germline V CDR1 and CDR2: SGHDN, FVKESK. This CDR3 has 17 amino acids. CDR3 sequence (DNA): TGTGCCAGCAGCCCCAACCCGGGACTAGCGGGAGCTGATGAGCAGTTCTTC. Translated, it gives CASSPNPGLAGADEQFF. Based on the CDR3 plus reference TRBV14 and TRBJ2-1, the full variable domain is EAGVTQFPSHSVIEKGQTVTLRCDPISGHDNLYWYRRVMGKEIKFLLHFVKESKQDESGMPNNRFLAERTGGTYSTLKVQPAELEDSGVYFCASSPNPGLAGADEQFFGPGTRLTVL.